A selection of T cell receptor beta chains follows, all from one sample in a study of shared clonotypes between healthy human individuals. Measured with immunoSEQ multiplex PCR; TCRdb has only the in-frame clones, and not every one. The sample has about a million clones, roughly 75% seen once. The sample was memory CD4+ T cells sorted from blood. Every receptor here comes from a man younger than 35 in good health. The CDR3 runs from the conserved cysteine through the conserved F or W. Fields, in order: J gene, V gene, D gene, clone size, CDR3 protein, CDR3 DNA. The D gene is left open where the match is weak. Clone size is stated in some rows and not others, as once, few, many or a class when expanded.

j_call: TRBJ1-2; v_call: TRBV28; d_call: .; clone_size: many; cdr3_aa: CASSRTDRIHGYTF; cdr3_nt: TGTGCCAGCAGCCGTACCGACAGGATCCATGGCTACACCTTC
j_call: TRBJ2-7; v_call: TRBV7-9; d_call: .; clone_size: few; cdr3_aa: CASSLTSTFYEQYF; cdr3_nt: TGTGCCAGCAGCTTAACTAGCACATTCTACGAGCAGTACTTC
j_call: TRBJ1-5; v_call: TRBV27; d_call: .; clone_size: many; cdr3_aa: CASSLSGGPSNQPQHF; cdr3_nt: TGTGCCAGCAGTTTATCCGGGGGGCCTAGCAATCAGCCCCAGCATTTT
j_call: TRBJ1-5; v_call: TRBV19; d_call: .; clone_size: .; cdr3_aa: CASRILSGGSNQPQHF; cdr3_nt: TGTGCCAGTAGGATCTTGTCGGGGGGGAGCAATCAGCCCCAGCATTTT
j_call: TRBJ2-3; v_call: TRBV6-6; d_call: .; clone_size: .; cdr3_aa: CASISTFTDTQYF; cdr3_nt: TGTGCCAGCATTAGTACCTTCACAGATACGCAGTATTTT
j_call: TRBJ2-2; v_call: TRBV14; d_call: .; clone_size: .; cdr3_aa: CASSSQAVGGELFF; cdr3_nt: TGTGCCAGCAGCTCTCAAGCGGTGGGCGGGGAGCTGTTTTTT
j_call: TRBJ1-3; v_call: TRBV19; d_call: TRBD1; clone_size: .; cdr3_aa: CASSPGDRGRTGNTIYF; cdr3_nt: TGTGCCAGTAGTCCTGGAGACAGGGGGAGGACTGGAAACACCATATATTTT
j_call: TRBJ1-2; v_call: TRBV14; d_call: .; clone_size: once; cdr3_aa: CASSQAGYGDGYTF; cdr3_nt: TGTGCCAGCAGCCAGGCAGGGTACGGTGACGGCTACACCTTC
j_call: TRBJ2-2; v_call: TRBV7-7; d_call: .; clone_size: .; cdr3_aa: CASSWWGQHRGAVF; cdr3_nt: TGTGCTAGCAGCTGGTGGGGCCAACACCGGGGAGCTGTTTTT
j_call: TRBJ2-7; v_call: TRBV29-1; d_call: .; clone_size: .; cdr3_aa: CSVSAASYEQYF; cdr3_nt: TGCAGCGTTTCGGCGGCCTCCTACGAGCAGTACTTC
j_call: TRBJ2-5; v_call: TRBV18; d_call: .; clone_size: .; cdr3_aa: CASSPKGGQETQYF; cdr3_nt: TGTGCCAGCTCGCCAAAAGGGGGTCAAGAGACCCAGTACTTC
j_call: TRBJ1-2; v_call: TRBV6-1; d_call: TRBD1; clone_size: .; cdr3_aa: CASRRTGENYGYTF; cdr3_nt: TGTGCCAGCAGGAGGACAGGTGAAAACTATGGCTACACCTTC
j_call: TRBJ2-7; v_call: TRBV7-5; d_call: .; clone_size: .; cdr3_aa: CARSLAPGPAYEQYF; cdr3_nt: TGTGCCAGAAGCTTAGCCCCGGGTCCGGCCTACGAGCAGTACTTC
j_call: TRBJ2-2; v_call: TRBV5-1; d_call: .; clone_size: .; cdr3_aa: CASSLGHPGELFF; cdr3_nt: TGCGCCAGCAGCTTGGGTCACCCCGGGGAGCTGTTTTTT
j_call: TRBJ2-2; v_call: TRBV5-1; d_call: .; clone_size: .; cdr3_aa: CASSIIQSYPGELFF; cdr3_nt: TGCGCCAGCAGCATAATACAGAGTTACCCCGGGGAGCTGTTTTTT
j_call: TRBJ1-1; v_call: TRBV18; d_call: .; clone_size: .; cdr3_aa: CASSPAPGDTEAFF; cdr3_nt: TGTGCCAGCTCACCCGCTCCCGGTGACACTGAAGCTTTCTTT
j_call: TRBJ2-2; v_call: TRBV30; d_call: TRBD1; clone_size: .; cdr3_aa: CALLPGQMNWAGELFF; cdr3_nt: TGTGCCTTGCTACCGGGACAGATGAATTGGGCCGGGGAGCTGTTTTTT
j_call: TRBJ1-5; v_call: TRBV6-1; d_call: .; clone_size: .; cdr3_aa: CASSEASGGRQPQHF; cdr3_nt: TGTGCCAGCAGTGAAGCTTCGGGGGGCAGGCAGCCCCAGCATTTT
j_call: TRBJ1-1; v_call: TRBV7-2; d_call: .; clone_size: .; cdr3_aa: CASSFRSAGGTEAFF; cdr3_nt: TGTGCCAGCAGCTTTCGGTCGGCAGGAGGCACTGAAGCTTTCTTT
j_call: TRBJ2-7; v_call: TRBV5-1; d_call: TRBD2; clone_size: many; cdr3_aa: CASSLDLAGGSYEQYF; cdr3_nt: TGCGCCAGCAGCTTGGATCTAGCGGGGGGCTCCTACGAGCAGTACTTC
j_call: TRBJ1-5; v_call: TRBV5-5; d_call: TRBD1; clone_size: .; cdr3_aa: CASSEGQGHQPQHF; cdr3_nt: TGTGCCAGCAGCGAGGGACAGGGACATCAGCCCCAGCATTTT
j_call: TRBJ1-2; v_call: TRBV27; d_call: TRBD1; clone_size: .; cdr3_aa: CASSFVGTGGYGYTF; cdr3_nt: TGTGCCAGCAGTTTCGTTGGGACAGGGGGTTATGGCTACACCTTC
j_call: TRBJ1-1; v_call: TRBV11-2; d_call: TRBD1; clone_size: once; cdr3_aa: CASSLTGGGLAFF; cdr3_nt: TGTGCCAGCAGCTTGACAGGGGGCGGTCTAGCTTTCTTT
j_call: TRBJ1-1; v_call: TRBV6-5; d_call: .; clone_size: few; cdr3_aa: CASSYAMNTEAFF; cdr3_nt: TGTGCCAGCAGTTACGCTATGAACACTGAAGCTTTCTTT
j_call: TRBJ2-7; v_call: TRBV7-2; d_call: TRBD1; clone_size: .; cdr3_aa: CASSPWTGSEQYF; cdr3_nt: TGTGCCAGCAGCCCTTGGACAGGAAGCGAGCAGTACTTC
j_call: TRBJ1-1; v_call: TRBV5-1; d_call: .; clone_size: .; cdr3_aa: CASSLASAKGGYTEAFF; cdr3_nt: TGCGCCAGCAGCTTGGCCTCCGCTAAGGGGGGTTACACTGAAGCTTTCTTT
j_call: TRBJ2-2; v_call: TRBV6-1; d_call: TRBD1; clone_size: .; cdr3_aa: CASTKTGSDTGELFF; cdr3_nt: TGTGCCAGCACCAAGACAGGGTCAGACACCGGGGAGCTGTTTTTT
j_call: TRBJ1-2; v_call: TRBV10-3; d_call: TRBD1; clone_size: .; cdr3_aa: CAISESGQGNYGYTF; cdr3_nt: TGTGCCATCAGTGAGTCAGGACAGGGGAACTATGGCTACACCTTC
j_call: TRBJ2-5; v_call: TRBV27; d_call: .; clone_size: .; cdr3_aa: CASRSLGQETQYF; cdr3_nt: TGTGCCAGCAGATCCCTGGGGCAAGAGACCCAGTACTTC
j_call: TRBJ2-1; v_call: TRBV5-1; d_call: TRBD2; clone_size: .; cdr3_aa: CASSPTSTNEQFF; cdr3_nt: TGCGCCAGCAGCCCGACTAGCACGAATGAGCAGTTCTTC
j_call: TRBJ2-2; v_call: TRBV7-9; d_call: .; clone_size: .; cdr3_aa: CASSLQLGELFF; cdr3_nt: TGTGCCAGCAGCTTACAGCTAGGGGAGCTGTTTTTT
j_call: TRBJ2-3; v_call: TRBV15; d_call: .; clone_size: once; cdr3_aa: CATSVAASTDTQYF; cdr3_nt: TGTGCCACCAGCGTAGCGGCGTCCACAGATACGCAGTATTTT
j_call: TRBJ1-2; v_call: TRBV10-3; d_call: TRBD1; clone_size: few; cdr3_aa: CATKEPGQVYTF; cdr3_nt: TGTGCCACCAAGGAACCGGGACAGGTCTACACCTTC
j_call: TRBJ1-1; v_call: TRBV10-3; d_call: TRBD1; clone_size: .; cdr3_aa: CAISPREGAGRTEAFF; cdr3_nt: TGTGCCATCAGTCCTCGGGAGGGGGCAGGGCGAACTGAAGCTTTCTTT